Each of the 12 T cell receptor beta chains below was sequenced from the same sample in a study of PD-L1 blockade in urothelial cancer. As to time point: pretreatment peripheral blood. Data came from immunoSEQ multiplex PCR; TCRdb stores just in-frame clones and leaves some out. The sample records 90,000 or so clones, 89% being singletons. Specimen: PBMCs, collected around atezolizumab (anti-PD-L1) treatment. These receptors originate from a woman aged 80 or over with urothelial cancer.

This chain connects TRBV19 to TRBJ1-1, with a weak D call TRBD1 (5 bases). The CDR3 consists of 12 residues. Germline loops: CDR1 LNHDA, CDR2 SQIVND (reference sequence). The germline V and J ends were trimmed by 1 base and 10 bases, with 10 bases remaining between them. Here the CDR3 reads CASSIVGDGAFF. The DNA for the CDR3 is TGTGCCAGTAGTATAGTAGGGGATGGAGCTTTCTTT. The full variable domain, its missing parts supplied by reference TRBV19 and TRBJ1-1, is DGGITQSPKYLFRKEGQNVTLSCEQNLNHDAMYWYRQDPGQGLRLIYYSQIVNDFQKGDIAEGYSVSREKKESFPLTVTSAQKNPTAFYLCASSIVGDGAFFGQGTRLTVV.

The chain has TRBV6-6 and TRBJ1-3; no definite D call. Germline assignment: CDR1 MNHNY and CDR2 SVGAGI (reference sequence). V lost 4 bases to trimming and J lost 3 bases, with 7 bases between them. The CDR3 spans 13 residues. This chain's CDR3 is CASSSGGGNTIYF. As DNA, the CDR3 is TGTGCCAGCAGTTCGGGAGGTGGAAACACCATATATTTT.

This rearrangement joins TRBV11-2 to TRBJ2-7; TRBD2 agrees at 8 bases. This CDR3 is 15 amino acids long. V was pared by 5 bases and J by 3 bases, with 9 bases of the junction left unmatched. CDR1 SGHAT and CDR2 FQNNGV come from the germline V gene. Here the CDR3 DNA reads TGTGCCAGCAGCCCCGGGGGGGGTGCCCACTACGAGCAGTACTTC. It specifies CASSPGGGAHYEQYF.

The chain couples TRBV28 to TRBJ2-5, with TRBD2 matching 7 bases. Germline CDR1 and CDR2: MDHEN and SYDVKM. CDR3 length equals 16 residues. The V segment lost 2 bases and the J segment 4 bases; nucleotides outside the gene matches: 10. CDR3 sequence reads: CASSLRGRGVGETQYF. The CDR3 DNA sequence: TGTGCCAGCAGTTTACGGGGCCGGGGGGTCGGAGAGACCCAGTACTTC.

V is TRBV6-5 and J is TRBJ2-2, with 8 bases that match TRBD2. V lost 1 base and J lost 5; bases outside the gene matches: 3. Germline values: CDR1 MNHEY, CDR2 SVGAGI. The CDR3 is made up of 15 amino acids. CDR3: CASSYWLAGTGELFF. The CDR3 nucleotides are TGTGCCAGCAGTTACTGGCTAGCGGGTACCGGGGAGCTGTTTTTT.

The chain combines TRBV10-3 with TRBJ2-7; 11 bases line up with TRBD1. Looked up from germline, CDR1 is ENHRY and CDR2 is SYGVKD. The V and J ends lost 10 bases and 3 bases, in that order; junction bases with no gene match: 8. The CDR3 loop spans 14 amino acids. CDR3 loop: CASSGTGGGYEQYF. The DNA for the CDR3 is TGTGCCAGCAGCGGGACAGGGGGGGGCTACGAGCAGTACTTC.

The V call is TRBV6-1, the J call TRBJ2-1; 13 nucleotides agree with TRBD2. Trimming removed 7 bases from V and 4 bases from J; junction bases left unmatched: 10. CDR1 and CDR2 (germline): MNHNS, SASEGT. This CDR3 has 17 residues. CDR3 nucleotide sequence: TGTGCCAGCACTCAAGCCGGGACTAGCGGGGTGTACAATGAGCAGTTCTTC. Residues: CASTQAGTSGVYNEQFF.

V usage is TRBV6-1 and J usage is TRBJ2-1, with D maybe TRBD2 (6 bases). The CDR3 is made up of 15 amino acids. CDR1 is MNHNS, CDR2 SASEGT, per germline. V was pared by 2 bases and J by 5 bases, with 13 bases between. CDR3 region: CASSEKWGLNNEQFF. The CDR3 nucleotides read TGTGCCAGCAGTGAAAAGTGGGGACTTAACAATGAGCAGTTCTTC.

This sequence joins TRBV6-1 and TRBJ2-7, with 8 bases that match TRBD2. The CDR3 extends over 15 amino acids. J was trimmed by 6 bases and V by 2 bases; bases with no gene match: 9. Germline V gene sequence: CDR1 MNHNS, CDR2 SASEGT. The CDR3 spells CASSEPGLGTLEQYF. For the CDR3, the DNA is TGTGCCAGCAGTGAACCGGGACTAGGGACCCTCGAGCAGTACTTC.

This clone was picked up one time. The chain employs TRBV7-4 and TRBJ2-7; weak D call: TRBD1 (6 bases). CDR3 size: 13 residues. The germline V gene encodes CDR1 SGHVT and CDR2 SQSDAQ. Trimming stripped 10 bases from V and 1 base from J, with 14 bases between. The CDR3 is CATDRDNSYEQYF. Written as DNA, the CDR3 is TGTGCCACCGACCGGGACAATTCCTACGAGCAGTACTTC.

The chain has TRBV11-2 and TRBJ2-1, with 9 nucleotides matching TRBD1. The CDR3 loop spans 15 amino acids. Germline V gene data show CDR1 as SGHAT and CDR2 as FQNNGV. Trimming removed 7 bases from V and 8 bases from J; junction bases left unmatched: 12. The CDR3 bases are TGTGCCAGCAAAAAAGGGAGGACAGGGGCTTATGAGCAGTTCTTC. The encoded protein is CASKKGRTGAYEQFF.

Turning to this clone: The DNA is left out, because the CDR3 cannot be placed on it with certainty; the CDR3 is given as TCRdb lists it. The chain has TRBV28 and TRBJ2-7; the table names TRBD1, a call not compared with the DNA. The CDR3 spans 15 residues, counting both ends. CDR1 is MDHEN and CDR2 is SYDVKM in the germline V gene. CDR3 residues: CASSSSTGWTYEQYF.